This T cell receptor (beta chain) was identified in a study of shared clonotypes between healthy human individuals. Study information: Each donor's CD8 memory used one plate, CD8 naive two, each CD4 subset three.

Method: immunoSEQ multiplex PCR; TCRdb's copy keeps in-frame clones and lacks some. Of some 2,000,000 clones listed, roughly 94% are singletons. As concerns this clone: The same CDR3 is also encoded by other DNA sequences in this sample.

Germline lookup yields CDR1 LNHDA and CDR2 SQIVND (reference sequence). With 4 bases removed from V and 3 bases from J, the gap between germline ends came to 9 bases. This CDR3 region has 13 residues. The TCR comes from a man aged 18 to 29 in good health. Sequenced: naive CD4+ T cells sorted from blood. Subset noted: CD45RA+ positively selected. The gene calls are TRBV19 and TRBJ1-1; D uncertain. The CDR3 sequence is CASSTTVDTEAFF. The CDR3 region has the DNA TGTGCCAGTAGTACCACAGTGGACACTGAAGCTTTCTTT.